This T cell receptor beta chain was sequenced for a study of cytomegalovirus exposure and HLA in healthy donors. This clone was detected a few times. With 60 Vbeta and 13 Jbeta primers, the PCR was carried out. TCRdb's table, derived via immunoSEQ multiplex PCR, lists solely in-frame clones and lacks some. The table shows nearly 110,000 clones, with around 76% occurring only once. CDR1 and CDR2 from the germline V gene are SGHTA and FQGTGA. CDR3 length equals 13 residues. V lost 5 bases and J 1 base, leaving 8 bases between the germline ends. Material for sequencing was PBMCs. V gene TRBV7-3 combines with J gene TRBJ1-1; D is uncertain. This clonotype was obtained from a man in his late teens or twenties in good health and CMV-seronegative. CDR3 in amino acids: CASSTHPNTEAFF. For the CDR3, the DNA is TGTGCCAGCAGCACACACCCGAACACTGAAGCTTTCTTT.